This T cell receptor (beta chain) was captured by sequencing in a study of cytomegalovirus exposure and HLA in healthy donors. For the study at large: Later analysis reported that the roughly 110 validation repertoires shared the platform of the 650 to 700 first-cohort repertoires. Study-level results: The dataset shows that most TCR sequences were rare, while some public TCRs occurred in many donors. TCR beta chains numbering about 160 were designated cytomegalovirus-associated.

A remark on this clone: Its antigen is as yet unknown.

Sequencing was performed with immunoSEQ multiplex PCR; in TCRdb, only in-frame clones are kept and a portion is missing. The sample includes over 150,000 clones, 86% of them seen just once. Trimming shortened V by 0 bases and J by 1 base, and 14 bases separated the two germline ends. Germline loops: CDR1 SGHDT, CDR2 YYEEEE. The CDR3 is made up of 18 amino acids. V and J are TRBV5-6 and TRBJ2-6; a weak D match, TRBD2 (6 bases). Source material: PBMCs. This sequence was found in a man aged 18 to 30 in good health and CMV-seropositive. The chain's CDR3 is CASSLARGFGSGANVLTF. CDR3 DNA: TGTGCCAGCAGCTTGGCGCGGGGATTTGGTTCTGGGGCCAACGTCCTGACTTTC.